This T cell receptor beta chain was sequenced in a study of blood T cells in healthy people across ages. Study details: There was about one barcoded beta molecule captured by template switching per two T cells.

The V and J ends lost 3 bases and 7 bases respectively, with 12 bases between them. There are 12 residues in the CDR3. Germline CDR1 and CDR2: DFQATT and SNEGSKA (reference sequence). With a J-beta primer mix and a sample-barcoded 5' primer, a second PCR ran about 7 to 11 cycles. TCRdb called the 5' RACE reads again in MiXCR, with one record for every CDR3 protein. The table lists 550,000 to 650,000 distinct CDR3 sequences, roughly a quarter of them singletons. This clonotype turned up a few times. The donors, healthy Caucasians from Russia, were aged roughly 6 to 90. The same specimen was also included in a second study, on T cells of mothers and their children. That report adds: Three healthy Caucasian mothers gave samples, and so did their six children. Slightly higher but non-significant overlap marked related mother-child pairs versus unrelated pairs.

J is TRBJ2-5 and V is TRBV20-1; D possibly corresponds to TRBD2 (5 bases). The sequencing sample was made of blood. This clonotype was sampled from a boy aged 2 to 10 in good health. The CDR3 sequence: CSASLEGRTQYF. CDR3 sequence (DNA): TGCAGTGCTAGTCTCGAGGGTCGGACCCAGTACTTC.